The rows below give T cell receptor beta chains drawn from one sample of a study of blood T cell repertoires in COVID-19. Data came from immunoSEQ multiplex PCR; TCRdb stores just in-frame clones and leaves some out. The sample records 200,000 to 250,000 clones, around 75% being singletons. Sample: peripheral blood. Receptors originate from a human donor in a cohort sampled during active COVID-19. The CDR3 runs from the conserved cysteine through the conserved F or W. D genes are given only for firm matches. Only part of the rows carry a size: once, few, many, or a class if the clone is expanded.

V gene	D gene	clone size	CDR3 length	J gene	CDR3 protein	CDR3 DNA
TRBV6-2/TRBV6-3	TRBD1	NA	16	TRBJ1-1	CASSRRTGYMNTEAFF	TGTGCCAGCAGTCGTCGGACAGGATACATGAACACTGAAGCTTTCTTT
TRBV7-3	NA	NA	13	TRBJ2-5	CASSRGAEETQYF	TGTGCCAGCAGCCGGGGAGCGGAAGAGACCCAGTACTTC
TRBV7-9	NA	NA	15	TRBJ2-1	CASSLADSFLGEQFF	TGTGCCAGCAGCTTAGCGGACTCCTTTCTAGGTGAGCAGTTCTTC
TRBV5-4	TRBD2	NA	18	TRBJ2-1	CASSPQSRAGGLYNEQFF	TGTGCCAGCAGCCCGCAGTCCCGGGCGGGAGGGCTCTACAATGAGCAGTTCTTC
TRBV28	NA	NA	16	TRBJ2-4	CASSLLMGLAKNIQYF	TGTGCCAGCAGTTTATTGATGGGACTAGCCAAAAACATTCAGTACTTC
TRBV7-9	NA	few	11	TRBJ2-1	CASSFNYEQFF	TGTGCCAGCAGCTTTAACTATGAGCAGTTCTTC
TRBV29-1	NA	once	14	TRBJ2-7	CSVTNKGVVHEQYF	TGCAGCGTGACAAACAAGGGAGTGGTCCACGAGCAGTACTTC
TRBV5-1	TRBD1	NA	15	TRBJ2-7	CASSLVMGQGYEQYF	TGCGCCAGCAGCTTGGTTATGGGACAGGGCTACGAGCAGTACTTC
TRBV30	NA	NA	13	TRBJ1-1	CAWSPGSTTEAFF	TGTGCCTGGAGTCCAGGGTCTACCACTGAAGCTTTCTTT
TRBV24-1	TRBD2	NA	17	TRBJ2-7	CATSDASAGGRNNEQYF	TGTGCCACCAGTGACGCCTCAGCTGGCGGGAGGAACAACGAGCAGTACTTC
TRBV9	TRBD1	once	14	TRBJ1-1	CASSVGTGGTEAFF	TGTGCCAGCAGCGTAGGGACAGGGGGCACTGAAGCTTTCTTT
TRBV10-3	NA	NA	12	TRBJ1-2	CAISDEFYGYTF	TGTGCCATCAGTGATGAGTTCTATGGCTACACCTTC
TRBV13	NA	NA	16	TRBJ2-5	CASSFHKTGYQETQYF	TGTGCCAGCAGCTTTCATAAAACAGGTTATCAAGAGACCCAGTACTTC
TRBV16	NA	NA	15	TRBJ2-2	CASSQATGNTGELFF	TGTGCCAGCAGCCAGGCGACAGGGAACACCGGGGAGCTGTTTTTT
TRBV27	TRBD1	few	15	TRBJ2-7	CASSPTRGRWDEQYF	TGTGCCAGCAGTCCAACGAGGGGGCGCTGGGACGAGCAGTACTTC
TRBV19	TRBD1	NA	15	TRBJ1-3	CASATDRGRGNTIYF	TGTGCCAGTGCGACGGACAGGGGGCGCGGAAACACCATATATTTT
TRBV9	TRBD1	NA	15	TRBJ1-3	CASSAGTGSGNTIYF	TGTGCCAGCAGCGCCGGGACAGGCTCTGGAAACACCATATATTTT
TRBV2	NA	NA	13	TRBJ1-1	CASSEQGYTEAFF	TGTGCCAGCAGTGAACAGGGATACACTGAAGCTTTCTTT
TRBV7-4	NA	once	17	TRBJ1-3	CASSLLSGDSLGNTIYF	TGTGCCAGCAGCTTATTGTCGGGGGACTCGTTAGGAAACACCATATATTTT
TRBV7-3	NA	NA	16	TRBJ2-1	CASSLTGGRSYNEQFF	TGTGCCAGCAGCTTAACGGGGGGGCGATCCTACAATGAGCAGTTCTTC
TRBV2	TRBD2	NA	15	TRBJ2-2	CASSLAGKNTGELFF	TGTGCCAGCAGTCTAGCGGGAAAGAACACCGGGGAGCTGTTTTTT
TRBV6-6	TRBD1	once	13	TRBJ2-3	CASRTGGTDTQYF	TGTGCCAGTCGGACAGGAGGCACAGATACGCAGTATTTT
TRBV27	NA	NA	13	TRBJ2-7	CASSQVNTYEQYF	TGTGCCAGCAGTCAAGTCAACACCTACGAGCAGTACTTC
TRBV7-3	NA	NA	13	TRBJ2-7	CASSISGVGEQYF	TGTGCCAGCAGCATTTCAGGGGTGGGCGAGCAGTACTTC
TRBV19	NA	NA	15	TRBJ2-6	CASSIQGPGANVLTF	TGTGCCAGTAGTATACAGGGTCCTGGGGCCAACGTCCTGACTTTC
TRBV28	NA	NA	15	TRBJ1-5	CASSPIRGNNQPQHF	TGTGCCAGCAGCCCGATCCGGGGGAATAATCAGCCCCAGCATTTT
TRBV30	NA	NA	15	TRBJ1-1	CAWSGGPPKNTEAFF	TGTGCCTGGAGTGGGGGCCCCCCCAAAAACACTGAAGCTTTCTTT
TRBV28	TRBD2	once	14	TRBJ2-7	CASSFFSGSYEQYF	TGTGCCAGCAGTTTCTTTAGCGGGAGCTACGAGCAGTACTTC
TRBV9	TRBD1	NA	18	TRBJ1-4	CASSVGGGTGGLNEKLFF	TGTGCCAGCAGCGTAGGGGGTGGGACAGGGGGCTTGAATGAAAAACTGTTTTTT
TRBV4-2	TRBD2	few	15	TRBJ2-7	CASSPLSGSRWEQYF	TGTGCCAGCAGCCCCCTTAGCGGGAGTCGATGGGAGCAGTACTTC
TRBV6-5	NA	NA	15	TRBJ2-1	CASSSSGKGGNEQFF	TGTGCCAGCAGTTCGAGCGGGAAGGGGGGCAATGAGCAGTTCTTC
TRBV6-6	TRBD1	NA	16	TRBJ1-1	CASSGTGGWGNTEAFF	TGTGCCAGCAGTGGTACAGGGGGGTGGGGGAACACTGAAGCTTTCTTT
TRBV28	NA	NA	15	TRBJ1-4	CASTDRTGAQEKLFF	TGTGCCAGCACCGACAGGACCGGGGCCCAGGAAAAACTGTTTTTT
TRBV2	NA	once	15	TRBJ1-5	CASSDKERSRSPQHF	TGTGCCAGCAGTGACAAGGAACGGTCGCGGTCGCCCCAGCATTTT
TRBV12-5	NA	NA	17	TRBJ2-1	CASGLGSGGNSYNEQFF	TGTGCTAGTGGTTTGGGAAGTGGAGGGAACTCCTACAATGAGCAGTTCTTC
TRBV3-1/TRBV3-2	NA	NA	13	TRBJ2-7	CASSQSGSYEQYF	TGTGCCAGCAGCCAATCAGGTTCCTACGAGCAGTACTTC
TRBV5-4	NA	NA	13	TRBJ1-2	CASSPHKAGDYTF	TGTGCCAGCAGCCCACATAAGGCGGGGGACTACACCTTC
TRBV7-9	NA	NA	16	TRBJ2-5	CASSRGHRDGRETQYF	TGTGCCAGCAGCCGGGGACACCGGGACGGACGAGAGACCCAGTACTTC
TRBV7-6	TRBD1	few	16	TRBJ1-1	CASSPRYRGMNTEAFF	TGTGCCAGCAGCCCCCGTTACAGGGGTATGAACACTGAAGCTTTCTTT
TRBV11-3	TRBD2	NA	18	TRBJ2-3	CASSLENGGRALTDTQYF	TGTGCCAGCAGCTTAGAGAACGGCGGGAGGGCCCTGACCGATACGCAGTATTTT
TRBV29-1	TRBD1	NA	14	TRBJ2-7	CSVGRTGSIYEQYF	TGCAGCGTGGGTAGGACAGGGAGCATCTACGAGCAGTACTTC